The 6 T cell receptor beta chains below were found in one sample sequenced in a study of spatial heterogeneity in lung cancer. Time point denoted: sample taken at primary tumor resection. TCRdb passed the 5' RACE reads through MiXCR, listing each CDR3 protein once. The table has roughly 80,000 distinct CDR3 sequences, roughly 8% seen once; the top ten hold 6.8%. Source: PBMCs, taken at surgery. Receptors originate from a male donor with early-stage non-small cell lung cancer.

This clonotype was seen at least ten times. The rearrangement uses TRBV6-2 or TRBV6-3 and TRBJ2-6; no definite D call. Trimming shortened V by 8 bases and J by 1 base, and 9 bases separated the two germline ends. The length of the CDR3 is 14 residues. Germline V gene sequence: CDR1 MNHEY, CDR2 SVGEGT. As DNA, the CDR3 is TGTGCCAGCGAAATAACTTCTGGGGCCAACGTCCTGACTTTC. Translating it yields CASEITSGANVLTF.

This clonotype was detected many times. The chain is built from TRBV27 and TRBJ1-1, with D hard to call. The length of the CDR3 is 14 residues. V was clipped by 8 bases and J by 0 bases, with 13 bases between them. The germline V gene has CDR1 MNHEY and CDR2 SMNVEV (reference sequence). The CDR3 region has the DNA TGTGCCAGCTGGATGCCGGGCATGAACACTGAAGCTTTCTTT. It is translated as CASWMPGMNTEAFF.

V gene TRBV5-1 combines with J gene TRBJ2-5; no clear D. CDR3 length: 13 amino acids. V dropped 0 bases and J dropped 3 bases, with 6 bases sitting between them. From germline, CDR1 is SGHRS and CDR2 YFSETQ. For the CDR3, the DNA is TGCGCCAGCAGCTTGGGCCTAGAAGAGACCCAGTACTTC. Amino acids: CASSLGLEETQYF.

This clonotype was recorded many times. The genes are TRBV5-6 and TRBJ2-1; D is perhaps TRBD2 (6 bases). V was cut by 5 bases and J by 3 bases, with 15 bases left in between. Germline CDR1 is SGHDT and CDR2 is YYEEEE. This CDR3 is built from 15 residues. CDR3 in amino acids: CASRRVEGYYNEQFF. For the CDR3, the DNA is TGTGCCAGCAGAAGGGTGGAGGGCTACTACAATGAGCAGTTCTTC.

This clonotype came up a few times. V usage is TRBV15 and J usage is TRBJ2-5, with TRBD2 identical over 10 bases. This CDR3 has 18 amino acids. The V and J ends lost 5 bases and 1 base, in that order; junction bases with no gene match: 13. Germline values: CDR1 LNHNV, CDR2 YYDKDF (reference sequence). CDR3 bases: TGTGCCACCAGCTCTCCATCGAGTATAGCGGGAGGCCAAGAGACCCAGTACTTC. It encodes CATSSPSSIAGGQETQYF.

This clonotype showed up many times. This chain joins TRBV10-3 and TRBJ1-4; 7 bases are a match to TRBD1. Looked up from germline, CDR1 is ENHRY and CDR2 is SYGVKD. V lost 5 bases to trimming and J lost 8 bases; unmatched junction nucleotides: 8. The length of the CDR3 is 14 residues. The CDR3 DNA is TGTGCCATCAGTTCCGGGACAGAAGGGGAAAAACTGTTTTTT. Translation gives CAISSGTEGEKLFF.